This T cell receptor beta chain was profiled in a study of blood T cell repertoires in COVID-19. Study context: Italy, Spain and the United States were the sources of the convalescent and acute COVID-19 samples. In each case, the material was cDNA or gDNA derived from T cells, B-cell-depleted T cells, or PBMCs.

Source study methods: Reference gene primers were amplified, and this amplification served to estimate nucleated cell counts. TCRdb's copy holds only in-frame clones and misses some; the assay was immunoSEQ multiplex PCR. D and trimming were read from the DNA, whereas the V and J calls and clone size are those reported in that table. Of some 110,000 clones in the sample, 81% were seen once. Of note for this clone: This clone may be a read error of a much larger clone one base away. The sample holds other DNA sequences that translate to the same CDR3.

CDR1 MDHEN and CDR2 SYDVKM come from the germline V gene. This CDR3 is 13 amino acids long. V gave up 8 bases and J gave up 4 bases; unmatched junction bases: 4. What was sequenced was peripheral blood. This TCR was sampled from an elderly man with acute or convalescent COVID-19. The gene calls are TRBV28 and TRBJ1-2; 10 positions agree with TRBD1. CDR3 nucleotides: TGTGCCAGCCGGGACAGGGGAGGCTATGGCTACACCTTC. This gives the protein CASRDRGGYGYTF.